This T cell receptor beta chain came from a study of spatial heterogeneity in lung cancer. Study background: From matched bulk RNA-seq came a T cell module score, which showed a strong correlation with TCR transcript counts in tumor regions.

Study-wide results and limits: Counts of expanded alpha and beta TCRs within tumors tracked the tumor nonsynonymous mutation count. Alpha chain coverage of tumor T cells was estimated at 6% to 8%, and beta chain coverage at around 12%.

TCRdb recomputed calls from the 5' RACE reads with MiXCR, one row per CDR3 protein. The sample includes around 21,000 distinct CDR3 sequences, approximately 4.3% of them seen just once. This clonotype was seen at least ten times. Its antigen is unidentified. The J segment lost 6 bases and the V segment lost 5 bases, leaving 6 bases of the junction unmatched. This CDR3 is built from 14 residues. Germline V CDR1 and CDR2: SGHTA, FQGNSA. The time point is: sample taken at primary tumor resection. The authors sequenced whole RNA from tumor, nontumor lung or frozen PBMC without sorting. The TCR comes from a male donor with early-stage non-small cell lung cancer. The rearrangement links TRBV7-2 to TRBJ2-7, with TRBD2 identical over 11 bases. The material was lung tumor tissue, obtained at surgery. The CDR3 sequence: CASSQTGLAVEQYF. The CDR3, as DNA: TGTGCCAGCAGCCAGACGGGACTAGCGGTCGAGCAGTACTTC. Supplemented by reference TRBV7-2 and TRBJ2-7, the full variable domain reads GAGVSQSPSNKVTEKGKDVELRCDPISGHTALYWYRQSLGQGLEFLIYFQGNSAPDKSGLPSDRFSAERTGGSVSTLTIQRTQQEDSAVYLCASSQTGLAVEQYFGPGTRLTVT.